The T cell receptor beta chain described here comes from a study of blood T cell repertoires in COVID-19. The CDR3 covers 10 residues. Germline CDR1 is MDHEN and CDR2 is SYDVKM. V shed 5 bases and J shed 4 bases, with 2 bases lying between them. Only in-frame clones appear in the TCRdb table, and some are missing; sequencing was by immunoSEQ multiplex PCR. This table holds 120,000 or so clones, almost 90% found once. This sequence joins TRBV28 and TRBJ2-5; D is uncertain. Sequenced sample: peripheral blood. This receptor was taken from a woman aged 45-59 years with active or convalescent COVID-19. This chain's CDR3 is CASSLETQYF. The DNA for the CDR3 is TGTGCCAGCAGTCTAGAGACCCAGTACTTC. The complete variable domain, with remaining parts taken from reference TRBV28 and TRBJ2-5, reads DVKVTQSSRYLVKRTGEKVFLECVQDMDHENMFWYRQDPGLGLRLIYFSYDVKMKEKGDIPEGYSVSREKKERFSLILESASTNQTSMYLCASSLETQYFGPGTRLLVL.